Below, 30 T cell receptor beta chains from the same sample are listed, as sequenced in a study of control samples from healthy donors and cancer patients. Repertoires were generated with immunoSEQ multiplex PCR, while TCRdb's copy carries only in-frame clones and drops some. The sample lists 100,000 or so clones, approximately 83% occurring once. Material for sequencing was blood. These receptor sequences come from a woman aged 45 to 65 in good health.

For the CDR3, the DNA is TGTGCCAGCAGCGCCCTGGGGGACACCATATATTTT. It is translated as CASSALGDTIYF. The rearrangement links TRBV2 to TRBJ1-3, with D possibly being TRBD1 (5 bases). Per the germline V gene, CDR1 is SNHLY and CDR2 is FYNNEI. V was shortened by 6 bases and J by 8 bases, with 11 bases between the two germline ends. The CDR3 extends over 12 amino acids. The variable domain in full, completed from reference TRBV2 and TRBJ1-3, reads EPEVTQTPSHQVTQMGQEVILRCVPISNHLYFYWYRQILGQKVEFLVSFYNNEISEKSEIFDDQFSVERPDGSNFTLKIRSTKLEDSAMYFCASSALGDTIYFGEGSWLTVV.

Only one count was recorded for this clone. The chain employs TRBV6-2 or TRBV6-3 and TRBJ1-2, with D maybe TRBD1 (5 bases). The CDR3 is made up of 13 amino acids. Per germline, CDR1 MNHEY and CDR2 SVGEGT. V was shortened by 5 bases and J by 6 bases, with 13 bases between the two germline ends. This CDR3 reads CASSQTAVDGYTF. In DNA form, the CDR3 reads TGTGCCAGCAGTCAGACAGCGGTGGATGGCTACACCTTC.

The genes are TRBV29-1 and TRBJ1-1; D not certain. Trimming removed 2 bases from V and 11 bases from J, with 18 bases in between. CDR3 length: 13 residues. Germline CDR1 and CDR2: SQVTM and ANQGSEA. The CDR3 sequence: CSVELDGSLAAFF. The CDR3 DNA reads TGCAGCGTTGAACTGGACGGTTCCTTGGCGGCTTTCTTT.

The J gene is TRBJ2-5, the V gene TRBV5-4; D is tentatively TRBD1 or TRBD2 (6 bases each). V was pared by 2 bases and J by 2 bases, with 13 bases between. This CDR3 region has 15 residues. Germline V CDR1 and CDR2: SGHNT, YYREEE (reference sequence). The CDR3 spells CASSFAGGRQETQYF. The DNA for the CDR3 is TGTGCCAGCAGCTTTGCTGGGGGGCGGCAAGAGACCCAGTACTTC.

The DNA of the CDR3 is TGTGCCAGCAGTAACACAGGGGACTATGGCTACACCTTC. It specifies CASSNTGDYGYTF. The chain links TRBV6-6 to TRBJ1-2; TRBD1 aligns across 7 bases. Germline V gene data show CDR1 as MNHNY and CDR2 as SVGAGI (reference sequence). The CDR3 spans 13 residues. Unmatched junction bases numbered 3, after V lost 5 bases and J lost 3 bases.

This clone has a handful of counts. This rearrangement joins TRBV2 to TRBJ2-2, with 7 bases lining up with TRBD2. Per germline, CDR1 SNHLY and CDR2 FYNNEI. V shed 4 bases, J shed 4 bases, and the junction held 6 bases outside the gene matches. The CDR3 is 15 residues long. CDR3: CASSGEGLGTGELFF. The CDR3 DNA sequence: TGTGCCAGCAGTGGGGAGGGGTTGGGCACCGGGGAGCTGTTTTTT.

The chain is built from TRBV7-8 and TRBJ1-3; a possible D gene is TRBD1 (5 bases). The germline V and J ends were trimmed by 3 bases and 0 bases, with 9 bases remaining between them. From germline, CDR1 is SGHVS and CDR2 FQNEAQ. This CDR3 comprises 15 residues. As DNA, the CDR3 is TGTGCCAGCAGCTTCGGGGACGGCTCTGGAAACACCATATATTTT. Protein sequence: CASSFGDGSGNTIYF. The entire variable domain, with the rest obtained from reference TRBV7-8 and TRBJ1-3, is as follows: GAGVSQSPRYKVAKRGQDVALRCDPISGHVSLFWYQQALGQGPEFLTYFQNEAQLDKSGLPSDRFFAERPEGSVSTLKIQRTQQEDSAVYLCASSFGDGSGNTIYFGEGSWLTVV.

This sequence joins TRBV2 and TRBJ1-6; TRBD1 agrees at 7 bases. The ends lost 6 bases at V and 4 bases at J; junction bases unmatched: 6. The CDR3 runs 15 residues. The germline CDR1 and CDR2 sequences are SNHLY and FYNNEI. The CDR3 DNA reads TGTGCCAGCAGCTACCGACAGGGTTATAATTCACCCCTCCACTTT. Its translation: CASSYRQGYNSPLHF.

The V and J genes are TRBV30 and TRBJ2-4; D possibly corresponds to TRBD1 (6 bases). The CDR3 consists of 14 residues. The germline gives CDR1 GTSNPN, CDR2 SVGIG (reference sequence). V was pared by 0 bases and J by 8 bases, with 14 bases between. CDR3 sequence: CAWSVRRGSDIQYF. CDR3 sequence (DNA): TGTGCCTGGAGTGTACGAAGGGGGTCGGACATTCAGTACTTC. Using reference TRBV30 and TRBJ2-4 for the parts outside the CDR3, the full variable domain is SQTIHQWPATLVQPVGSPLSLECTVEGTSNPNLYWYRQAAGRGLQLLFYSVGIGQISSEVPQNLSASRPQDRQFILSSKKLLLSDSGFYLCAWSVRRGSDIQYFGAGTRLSVL.

The genes are TRBV18 and TRBJ2-3; D gene unclear. Germline V gene sequence: CDR1 KGHSH, CDR2 LQKENI. The germline V and J ends were trimmed by 2 bases and 5 bases, with 8 bases remaining between them. This CDR3 contains 13 residues. In DNA, the CDR3 is TGTGCCAGCTCACCATCTGGGCGAGATACGCAGTATTTT. It specifies CASSPSGRDTQYF. The full variable domain, in which reference TRBV18 and TRBJ2-3 provide the parts outside the CDR3, is NAGVMQNPRHLVRRRGQEARLRCSPMKGHSHVYWYRQLPEEGLKFMVYLQKENIIDESGMPKERFSAEFPKEGPSILRIQQVVRGDSAAYFCASSPSGRDTQYFGPGTRLTVL.

The chain couples TRBV6-5 to TRBJ2-5; D remains unclear. Germline CDR1 and CDR2: MNHEY and SVGAGI. Trimming took 5 bases from V and 3 from J, leaving 16 bases between them. The CDR3 spans 15 residues. This CDR3 reads CASSTMSGLKETQYF. DNA of the CDR3: TGTGCCAGCAGTACCATGTCTGGGCTTAAAGAGACCCAGTACTTC.

In its sample, this clone was seen once. The rearrangement uses TRBV12-3 or TRBV12-4 and TRBJ1-4, with D hard to call. The V end was cut by 7 bases, the J end by 6 bases, with 9 bases between. This CDR3 is 12 amino acids long. The CDR3 coding sequence is TGTGCCAGCACCCGTTTCCATGAAAAACTGTTTTTT. It yields the protein CASTRFHEKLFF.

The V gene is TRBV3-1 (or the pseudogene TRBV3-2), the J gene TRBJ1-5, with D unresolved. Deletions cut 0 bases from V and 0 bases from J, with 9 bases between. The germline gives CDR1 LGHDT, CDR2 YNNKEL (reference sequence). This CDR3 comprises 16 residues. In nucleotides, the CDR3 is TGTGCCAGCAGCCAAGAACGCGGTAATAGCAATCAGCCCCAGCATTTT. It translates to CASSQERGNSNQPQHF.

The chain joins TRBV28 to TRBJ2-5, with no clear D. The germline V and J ends were trimmed by 6 bases and 0 bases, with 11 bases remaining between them. CDR3 length: 14 amino acids. Germline V gene sequence: CDR1 MDHEN, CDR2 SYDVKM. The chain's CDR3 is CASSLPDHQETQYF. The CDR3 DNA reads as TGTGCCAGCAGCCTGCCGGATCACCAAGAGACCCAGTACTTC. The whole variable domain, filled in from reference TRBV28 and TRBJ2-5, reads DVKVTQSSRYLVKRTGEKVFLECVQDMDHENMFWYRQDPGLGLRLIYFSYDVKMKEKGDIPEGYSVSREKKERFSLILESASTNQTSMYLCASSLPDHQETQYFGPGTRLLVL.

This clone was detected once. This chain connects TRBV6-5 to TRBJ2-7; D is uncertain. The CDR3 runs 14 residues. Trimming shortened V by 5 bases and J by 3 bases, and 14 bases separated the two germline ends. Germline CDR1 is MNHEY and CDR2 is SVGAGI. The CDR3 nucleotides are TGTGCCAGCAGTCCAGGAATCGGCAGCTACGAGCAGTACTTC. Its translation: CASSPGIGSYEQYF.

This clone occurred a few times. CDR3 bases: TGTGCCAGCACCAACCCCCTGGTTGACACCATATATTTT. This sequence encodes CASTNPLVDTIYF. This chain uses TRBV7-2 with TRBJ1-3; D is unresolved. The CDR3 is 13 residues long. Trimming stripped 7 bases from V and 8 bases from J, with 15 bases between. Germline lookup yields CDR1 SGHTA and CDR2 FQGNSA.

The count of this clone is one. The chain combines TRBV11-1 with TRBJ2-1; 8 bases agree with TRBD1. J gave up 4 bases and V 6 bases, and 11 bases lay outside the gene matches. The CDR3 sequence is 16 residues long. From germline, CDR1 is SGHAT and CDR2 FQDESV (reference sequence). In DNA form, the CDR3 reads TGTGCCAGCAGGAGGACAAGGACAGGGAGGTACAATGAGCAGTTCTTC. Translated: CASRRTRTGRYNEQFF.

The genes are TRBV7-9 and TRBJ2-1; D is perhaps TRBD1 or TRBD2 (6 bases each). The V gene lost 3 bases and the J gene lost 6 bases, with 12 bases spanning the gap. The CDR3 runs 14 residues. In germline, CDR1 is SEHNR, CDR2 FQNEAQ (reference sequence). The CDR3 DNA reads as TGTGCCAGCAGCTTCGGGGGCGCGTTCAATGAGCAGTTCTTC. It encodes CASSFGGAFNEQFF.

This clone was picked up a small number of times. V is TRBV6-5 and J is TRBJ2-5; D might be TRBD2 (6 bases). The germline V and J ends were trimmed by 6 bases and 3 bases, with 11 bases remaining between them. CDR1 is MNHEY and CDR2 is SVGAGI in the germline V gene. This CDR3 spans 13 amino acids. CDR3 amino acids: CASRPPGEETQYF. The CDR3 nucleotides read TGTGCCAGCAGGCCCCCGGGAGAAGAGACCCAGTACTTC.

V usage is TRBV9 and J usage is TRBJ1-4; TRBD1 matches 8 bases. Per the germline V gene, CDR1 is SGDLS and CDR2 is YYNGEE. The CDR3 length is 15 residues. V was pared by 3 bases and J by 7 bases, with 8 bases of the junction left unmatched. As DNA, the CDR3 is TGTGCCAGCAGCGGGCCGGACAGGGATGTTGAAAAACTGTTTTTT. This codes for CASSGPDRDVEKLFF.

This clone was detected a few times. This sequence joins TRBV19 and TRBJ2-3, with D perhaps TRBD2 (5 bases). Germline-derived CDR1 and CDR2 are LNHDA and SQIVND (reference sequence). V shed 5 bases and J shed 0 bases, with 15 bases lying between them. This CDR3 has 16 amino acids. In DNA, the CDR3 is TGTGCCAGTAGTCCGATGCTAGCTCCGAGCACAGATACGCAGTATTTT. Translation: CASSPMLAPSTDTQYF.

The chain's CDR3 is CSGTSRTDTQYF. The CDR3 DNA follows: TGCAGCGGGACTAGCCGCACAGATACGCAGTATTTT. V is TRBV29-1 and J is TRBJ2-3, with TRBD2 identical over 8 bases. Germline V gene sequence: CDR1 SQVTM, CDR2 ANQGSEA. V was pared by 7 bases and J by 1 base, with 1 base of the junction left unmatched. The CDR3 has 12 amino acids.

CDR3 in DNA: TGTGCCACCTCTCCGGGACAGGACCTCGCAGATACGCAGTATTTT. Translated, it gives CATSPGQDLADTQYF. This chain links TRBV28 with TRBJ2-3; 8 bases map to TRBD1. CDR1 is MDHEN and CDR2 is SYDVKM in the germline V gene. The CDR3 length is 15 residues. V gave up 10 bases and J gave up 4 bases; unmatched junction bases: 13. The variable domain in full, with the rest retrieved from reference TRBV28 and TRBJ2-3, is DVKVTQSSRYLVKRTGEKVFLECVQDMDHENMFWYRQDPGLGLRLIYFSYDVKMKEKGDIPEGYSVSREKKERFSLILESASTNQTSMYLCATSPGQDLADTQYFGPGTRLTVL.

V and J are TRBV18 and TRBJ2-3; no reliable D call. From germline, CDR1 is KGHSH and CDR2 LQKENI. The CDR3 consists of 13 residues. Trimming removed 4 bases at V and 4 bases at J, with 9 bases between. The CDR3 DNA sequence: TGTGCCAGCTCACAAGCTGTTTCAGATACGCAGTATTTT. The encoded protein is CASSQAVSDTQYF.

The chain recombines TRBV2 with TRBJ1-5; D is perhaps TRBD1 (5 bases). This CDR3 comprises 15 residues. The V gene's germline CDR1 is SNHLY and CDR2 FYNNEI. Trimming removed 7 bases at V and 5 bases at J, with 18 bases between. The CDR3 region is CASKVWRDGYQPQHF. Written as DNA, the CDR3 is TGTGCCAGCAAGGTATGGAGGGACGGTTATCAGCCCCAGCATTTT.

This clone was counted only a few times. The chain couples TRBV19 to TRBJ2-2; TRBD2 is a possible D gene (6 bases). CDR1 LNHDA and CDR2 SQIVND come from the germline V gene (reference sequence). V was shortened by 7 bases and J by 6 bases, with 15 bases between the two germline ends. The CDR3 has 14 amino acids. This CDR3 is CASTRWGEAGELFF. CDR3 nucleotides: TGTGCCAGTACCCGGTGGGGGGAGGCCGGGGAGCTGTTTTTT.

The V call is TRBV19, the J call TRBJ1-5; no definite D call. Per germline, CDR1 LNHDA and CDR2 SQIVND (reference sequence). V lost 7 bases to trimming and J lost 1 base, with 14 bases between them. This CDR3 region has 15 residues. CDR3 sequence (DNA): TGTGCCAGTATGGAGGGTCTCTCGAGCAATCAGCCCCAGCATTTT. This sequence encodes CASMEGLSSNQPQHF.

This sequence joins TRBV4-1 and TRBJ1-3, with no clear D. Germline V gene sequence: CDR1 MGHRA, CDR2 YSYEKL. The germline V and J ends were trimmed by 4 bases and 2 bases, with 15 bases remaining between them. CDR3 length equals 16 residues. The CDR3 nucleotides read TGCGCCAGCAGCCCACGAGGCAGTCTCACTGGAAACACCATATATTTT. It specifies CASSPRGSLTGNTIYF.

This chain uses TRBV24-1 with TRBJ2-5; D is uncertain. V shed 7 bases and J shed 5 bases, with 13 bases lying between them. CDR1 and CDR2 (germline): KGHDR, SFDVKD. The CDR3 has 13 residues. CDR3 sequence (DNA): TGTGCCACCAGCCCTGGTTACTGGGAGACCCAGTACTTC. Its protein is CATSPGYWETQYF.

This chain connects TRBV5-4 to TRBJ2-5, with 10 bases aligning to TRBD1. J lost 4 bases, V lost 6 bases, and 3 bases had no gene match. Germline loops: CDR1 SGHNT, CDR2 YYREEE (reference sequence). The CDR3 consists of 13 residues. The CDR3 sequence: CASNRDRGETQYF. DNA of the CDR3: TGTGCCAGCAACCGGGACAGGGGAGAGACCCAGTACTTC. The full variable domain, with the rest looked up from reference TRBV5-4 and TRBJ2-5, is ETGVTQSPTHLIKTRGQQVTLRCSSQSGHNTVSWYQQALGQGPQFIFQYYREEENGRGNFPPRFSGLQFPNYSSELNVNALELDDSALYLCASNRDRGETQYFGPGTRLLVL.